This T cell receptor (beta chain) comes out of a study of blood T cell repertoires in COVID-19. About the study: From the United States, Italy and Spain came samples of acute and convalescent COVID-19. T cells, B-cell-depleted T cells, or PBMCs provided the cDNA or gDNA that served as material.

Germline V gene sequence: CDR1 PRHDT, CDR2 FYEKMQ (reference sequence). The CDR3 runs to 15 residues. The V and J ends lost 5 bases and 4 bases respectively, with 17 bases between them. Study processing details: Nucleated cell counts were estimated from reference gene primer amplification. Generated by immunoSEQ multiplex PCR, the TCRdb table keeps only in-frame clones and is missing some. That table gives V, J and clone size, and the DNA gave D and trimming. The data hold a few hundred thousand clones, with roughly four fifths observed a single time. The V and J genes are TRBV13 and TRBJ1-1, with D maybe TRBD1 (5 bases). The clonotype was recovered from a woman aged 60-75 years with acute or convalescent COVID-19. Specimen: peripheral blood. DNA for the CDR3: TGTGCCAGCAGCGAATGGCAGGGTTTAAGCACTGAAGCTTTCTTT. Translated, it gives CASSEWQGLSTEAFF. The variable domain in full, with the rest retrieved from reference TRBV13 and TRBJ1-1, is AAGVIQSPRHLIKEKRETATLKCYPIPRHDTVYWYQQGPGQDPQFLISFYEKMQSDKGSIPDRFSAQQFSDYHSELNMSSLELGDSALYFCASSEWQGLSTEAFFGQGTRLTVV.